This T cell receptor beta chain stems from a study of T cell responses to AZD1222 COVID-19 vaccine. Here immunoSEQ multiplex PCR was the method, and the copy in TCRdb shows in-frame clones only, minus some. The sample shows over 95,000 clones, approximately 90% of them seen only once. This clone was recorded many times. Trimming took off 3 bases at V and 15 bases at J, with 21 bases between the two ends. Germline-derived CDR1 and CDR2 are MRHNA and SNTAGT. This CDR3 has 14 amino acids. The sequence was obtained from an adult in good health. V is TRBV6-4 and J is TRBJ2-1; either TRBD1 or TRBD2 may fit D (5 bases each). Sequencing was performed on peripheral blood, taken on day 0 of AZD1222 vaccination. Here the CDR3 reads CASSEGESPKVLFF. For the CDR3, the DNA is TGTGCCAGCAGTGAGGGGGAATCCCCTAAAGTGCTGTTCTTC.